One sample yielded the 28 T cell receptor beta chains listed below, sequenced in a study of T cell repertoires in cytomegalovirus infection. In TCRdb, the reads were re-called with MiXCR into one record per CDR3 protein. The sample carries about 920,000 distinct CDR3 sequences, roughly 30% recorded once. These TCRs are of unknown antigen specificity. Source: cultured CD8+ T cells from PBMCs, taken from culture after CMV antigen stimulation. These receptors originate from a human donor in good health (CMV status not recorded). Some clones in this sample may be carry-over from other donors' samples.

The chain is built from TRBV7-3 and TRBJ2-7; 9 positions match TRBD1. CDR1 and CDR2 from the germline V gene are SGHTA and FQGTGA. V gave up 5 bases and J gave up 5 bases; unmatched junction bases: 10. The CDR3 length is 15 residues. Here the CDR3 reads CASSPQGTGRNEQYV. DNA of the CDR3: TGTGCCAGCAGCCCCCAGGGGACAGGGAGGAACGAGCAGTACGTC.

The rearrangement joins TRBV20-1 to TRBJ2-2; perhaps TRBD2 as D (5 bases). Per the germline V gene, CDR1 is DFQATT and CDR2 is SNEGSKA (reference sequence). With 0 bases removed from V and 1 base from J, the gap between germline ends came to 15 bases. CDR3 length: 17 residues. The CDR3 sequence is CSARDEFGIENTGELFF. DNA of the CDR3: TGCAGTGCTAGAGATGAGTTCGGGATAGAGAACACCGGGGAGCTGTTTTTT.

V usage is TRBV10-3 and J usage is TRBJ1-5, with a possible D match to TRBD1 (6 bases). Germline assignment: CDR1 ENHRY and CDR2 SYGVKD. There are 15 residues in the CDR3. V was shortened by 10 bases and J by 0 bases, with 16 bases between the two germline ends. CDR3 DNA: TGTGCCAGCGGGCTGACAGGCGCTAGCAATCAGCCCCAGCATTTT. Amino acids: CASGLTGASNQPQHF.

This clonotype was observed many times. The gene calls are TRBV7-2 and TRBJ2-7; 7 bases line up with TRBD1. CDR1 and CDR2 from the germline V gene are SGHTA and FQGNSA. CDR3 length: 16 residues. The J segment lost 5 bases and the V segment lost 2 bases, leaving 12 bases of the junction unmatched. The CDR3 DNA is TGTGCCAGCAGCTTAAGGGGAGTTCGGACAGGCCACGAGCAGTACTTC. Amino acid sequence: CASSLRGVRTGHEQYF.

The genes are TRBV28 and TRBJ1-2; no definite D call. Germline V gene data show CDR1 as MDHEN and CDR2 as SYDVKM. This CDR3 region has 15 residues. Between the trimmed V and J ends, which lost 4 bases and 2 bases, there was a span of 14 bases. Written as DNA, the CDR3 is TGTGCCAGCAGTTCCCCGCGGAGGAACAACTATGGCTACACCTTC. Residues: CASSSPRRNNYGYTF.

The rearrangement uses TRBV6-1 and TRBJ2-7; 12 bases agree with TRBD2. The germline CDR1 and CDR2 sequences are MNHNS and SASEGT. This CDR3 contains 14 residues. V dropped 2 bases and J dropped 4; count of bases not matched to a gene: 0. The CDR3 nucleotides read TGTGCCAGCAGTGAACTAGCGGGGGGGTACGAGCAGTACGTC. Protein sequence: CASSELAGGYEQYV.

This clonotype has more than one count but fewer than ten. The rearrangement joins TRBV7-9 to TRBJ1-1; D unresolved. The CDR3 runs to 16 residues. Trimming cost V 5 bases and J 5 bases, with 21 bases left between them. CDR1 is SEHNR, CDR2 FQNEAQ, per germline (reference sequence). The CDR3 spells CASSRPDDPGWTEAFF. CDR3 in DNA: TGTGCCAGCAGCCGTCCGGACGATCCGGGATGGACTGAAGCTTTCTTT.

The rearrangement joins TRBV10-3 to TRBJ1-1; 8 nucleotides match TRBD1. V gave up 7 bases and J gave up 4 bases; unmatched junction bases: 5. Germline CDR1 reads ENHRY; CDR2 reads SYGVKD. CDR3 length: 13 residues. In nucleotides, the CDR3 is TGTGCCATCACCCGGACAGGGAGCACTGAAGCTTTCTTT. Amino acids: CAITRTGSTEAFF.

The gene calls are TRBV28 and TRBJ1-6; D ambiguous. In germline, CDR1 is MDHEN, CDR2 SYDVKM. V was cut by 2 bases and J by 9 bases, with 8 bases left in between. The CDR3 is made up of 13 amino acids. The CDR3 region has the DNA TGTGCCAGCAGTTTAAGCAGTCTTTCACCCCTCCACTTT. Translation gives CASSLSSLSPLHF. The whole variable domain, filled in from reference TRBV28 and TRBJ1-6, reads DVKVTQSSRYLVKRTGEKVFLECVQDMDHENMFWYRQDPGLGLRLIYFSYDVKMKEKGDIPEGYSVSREKKERFSLILESASTNQTSMYLCASSLSSLSPLHFGNGTRLTVT.

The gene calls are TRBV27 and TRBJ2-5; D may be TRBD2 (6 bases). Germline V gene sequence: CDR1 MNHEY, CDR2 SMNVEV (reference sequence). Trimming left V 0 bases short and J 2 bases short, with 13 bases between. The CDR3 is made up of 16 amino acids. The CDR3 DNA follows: TGTGCCAGCAGTTTATCCGGGGGTGAACTACAAGAGACCCAGTACTTC. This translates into CASSLSGGELQETQYF.

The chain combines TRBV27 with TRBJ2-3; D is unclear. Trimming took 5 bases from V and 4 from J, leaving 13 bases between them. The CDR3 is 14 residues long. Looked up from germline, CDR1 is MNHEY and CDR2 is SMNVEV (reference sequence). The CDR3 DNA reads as TGTGCCAGCAGTCTCAGCTCCGCACCAGATACGCAGTATTTT. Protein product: CASSLSSAPDTQYF.

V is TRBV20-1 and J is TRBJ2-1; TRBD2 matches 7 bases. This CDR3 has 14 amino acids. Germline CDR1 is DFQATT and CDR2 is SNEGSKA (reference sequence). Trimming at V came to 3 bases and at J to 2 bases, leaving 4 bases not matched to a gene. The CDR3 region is CSASSSGTYNEQFF. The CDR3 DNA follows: TGCAGTGCTAGCTCTAGCGGAACCTACAATGAGCAGTTCTTC.

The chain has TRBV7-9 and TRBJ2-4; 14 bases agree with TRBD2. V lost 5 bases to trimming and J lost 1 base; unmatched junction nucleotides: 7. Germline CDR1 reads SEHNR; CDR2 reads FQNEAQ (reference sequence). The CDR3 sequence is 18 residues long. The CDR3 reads CASSRRLAGGPAKNIQYF. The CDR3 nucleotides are TGTGCCAGCAGCCGACGACTAGCGGGGGGGCCTGCCAAAAACATTCAGTACTTC.

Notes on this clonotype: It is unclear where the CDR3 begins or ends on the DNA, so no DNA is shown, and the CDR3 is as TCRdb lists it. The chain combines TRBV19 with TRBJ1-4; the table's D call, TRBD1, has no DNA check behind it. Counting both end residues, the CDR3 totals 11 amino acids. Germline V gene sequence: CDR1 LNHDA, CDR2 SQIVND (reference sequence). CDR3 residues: CASSFGQGTQF.

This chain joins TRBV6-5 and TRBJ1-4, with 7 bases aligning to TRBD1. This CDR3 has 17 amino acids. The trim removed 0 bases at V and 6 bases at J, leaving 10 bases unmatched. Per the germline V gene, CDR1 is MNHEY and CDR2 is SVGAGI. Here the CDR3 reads CASSYSLEGAPDEKLFF. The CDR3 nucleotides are TGTGCCAGCAGTTACTCCCTTGAGGGGGCTCCGGATGAAAAACTGTTTTTT.

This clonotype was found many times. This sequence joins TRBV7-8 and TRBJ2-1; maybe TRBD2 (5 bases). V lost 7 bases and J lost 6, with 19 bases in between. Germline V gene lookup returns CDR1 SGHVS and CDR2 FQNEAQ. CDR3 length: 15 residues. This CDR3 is CASTLRLGLFNEQFF. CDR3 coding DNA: TGTGCCAGCACCCTTCGTCTCGGACTTTTCAATGAGCAGTTCTTC. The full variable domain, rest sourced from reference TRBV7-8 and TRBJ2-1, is GAGVSQSPRYKVAKRGQDVALRCDPISGHVSLFWYQQALGQGPEFLTYFQNEAQLDKSGLPSDRFFAERPEGSVSTLKIQRTQQEDSAVYLCASTLRLGLFNEQFFGPGTRLTVL.

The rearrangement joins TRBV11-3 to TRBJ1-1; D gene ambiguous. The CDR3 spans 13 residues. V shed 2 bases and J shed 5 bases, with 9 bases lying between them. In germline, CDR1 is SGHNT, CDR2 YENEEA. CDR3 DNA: TGTGCCAGCAGCTTAAGTGGATCTACTGAAGCTTTCTTT. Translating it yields CASSLSGSTEAFF.

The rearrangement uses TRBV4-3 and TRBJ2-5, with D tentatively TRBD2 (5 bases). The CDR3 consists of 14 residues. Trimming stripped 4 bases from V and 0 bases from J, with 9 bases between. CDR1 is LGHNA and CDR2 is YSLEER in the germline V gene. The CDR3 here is CASSPPGYQETQYF. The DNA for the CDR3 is TGCGCCAGCAGCCCTCCGGGGTACCAAGAGACCCAGTACTTC.

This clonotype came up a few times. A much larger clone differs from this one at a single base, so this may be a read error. In DNA, the CDR3 is TGTGTCAGCAGCTCACGTGTCGGGCGTGCACAAGAGACCCAGTACTTC. Translation gives CVSSSRVGRAQETQYF. V gene TRBV7-2 combines with J gene TRBJ2-5; no reliable D call. The CDR3 runs to 16 residues. The germline V gene has CDR1 SGHTA and CDR2 FQGNSA.

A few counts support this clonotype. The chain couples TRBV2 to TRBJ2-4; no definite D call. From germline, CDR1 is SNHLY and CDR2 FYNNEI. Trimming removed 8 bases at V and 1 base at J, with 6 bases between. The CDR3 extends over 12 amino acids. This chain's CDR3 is CASSGAKNIQYF. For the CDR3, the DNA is TGTGCCAGCTCCGGGGCCAAAAACATTCAGTACTTC.

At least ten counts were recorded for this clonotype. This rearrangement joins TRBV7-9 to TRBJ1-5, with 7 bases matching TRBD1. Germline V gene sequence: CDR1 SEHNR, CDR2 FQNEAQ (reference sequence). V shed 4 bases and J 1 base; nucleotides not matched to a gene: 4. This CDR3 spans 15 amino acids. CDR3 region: CASSYRGGSNQPQHF. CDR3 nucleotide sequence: TGTGCCAGCAGCTACAGGGGAGGGAGCAATCAGCCCCAGCATTTT.

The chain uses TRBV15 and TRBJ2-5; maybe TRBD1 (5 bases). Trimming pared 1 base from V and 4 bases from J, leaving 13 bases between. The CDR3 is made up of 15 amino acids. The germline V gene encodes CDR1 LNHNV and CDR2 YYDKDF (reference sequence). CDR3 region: CATSRVRTTRETQYF. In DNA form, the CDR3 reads TGTGCCACCAGCAGAGTTAGGACAACCCGAGAGACCCAGTACTTC.

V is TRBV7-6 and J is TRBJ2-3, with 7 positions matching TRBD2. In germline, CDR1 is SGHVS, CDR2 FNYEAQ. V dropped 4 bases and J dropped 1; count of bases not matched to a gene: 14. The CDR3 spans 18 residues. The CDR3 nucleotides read TGTGCCAGCAGCTCCCCTAGGGAGCGGGGCCCGGGCACAGATACGCAGTATTTT. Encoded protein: CASSSPRERGPGTDTQYF.

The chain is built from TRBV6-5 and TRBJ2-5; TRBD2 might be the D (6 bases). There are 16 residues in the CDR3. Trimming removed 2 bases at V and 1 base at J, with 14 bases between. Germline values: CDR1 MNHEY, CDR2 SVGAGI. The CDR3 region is CASSYGGPGPQETQYF. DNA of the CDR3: TGTGCCAGCAGTTACGGAGGGCCAGGGCCCCAAGAGACCCAGTACTTC.

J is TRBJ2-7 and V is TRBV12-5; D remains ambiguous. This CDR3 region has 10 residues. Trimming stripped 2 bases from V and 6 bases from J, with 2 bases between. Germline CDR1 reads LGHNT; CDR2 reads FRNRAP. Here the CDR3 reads CASGLSEQYF. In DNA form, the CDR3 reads TGTGCTAGTGGTTTGTCCGAGCAGTACTTC.

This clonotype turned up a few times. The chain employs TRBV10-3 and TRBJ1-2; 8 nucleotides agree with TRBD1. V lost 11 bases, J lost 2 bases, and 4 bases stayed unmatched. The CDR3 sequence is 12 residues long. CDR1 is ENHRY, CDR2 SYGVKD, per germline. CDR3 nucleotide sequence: TGTGCCGTCGACAGGGGAAACTATGGCTACACCTTC. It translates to CAVDRGNYGYTF.

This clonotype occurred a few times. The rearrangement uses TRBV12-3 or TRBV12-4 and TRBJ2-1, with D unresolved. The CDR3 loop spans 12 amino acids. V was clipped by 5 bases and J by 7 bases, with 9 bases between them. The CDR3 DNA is TGTGCCAGCAGTGTAACAGAAAATGAGCAGTTCTTC. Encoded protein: CASSVTENEQFF.

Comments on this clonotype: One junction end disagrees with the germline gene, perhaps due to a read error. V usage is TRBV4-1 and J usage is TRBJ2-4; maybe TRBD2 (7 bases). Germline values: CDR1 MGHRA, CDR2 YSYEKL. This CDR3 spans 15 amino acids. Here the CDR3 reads CASSQGRGPQNIQYF. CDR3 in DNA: TGTGCCAGCAGCCAAGGGCGGGGGCCCCAGAACATTCAGTACTTC.